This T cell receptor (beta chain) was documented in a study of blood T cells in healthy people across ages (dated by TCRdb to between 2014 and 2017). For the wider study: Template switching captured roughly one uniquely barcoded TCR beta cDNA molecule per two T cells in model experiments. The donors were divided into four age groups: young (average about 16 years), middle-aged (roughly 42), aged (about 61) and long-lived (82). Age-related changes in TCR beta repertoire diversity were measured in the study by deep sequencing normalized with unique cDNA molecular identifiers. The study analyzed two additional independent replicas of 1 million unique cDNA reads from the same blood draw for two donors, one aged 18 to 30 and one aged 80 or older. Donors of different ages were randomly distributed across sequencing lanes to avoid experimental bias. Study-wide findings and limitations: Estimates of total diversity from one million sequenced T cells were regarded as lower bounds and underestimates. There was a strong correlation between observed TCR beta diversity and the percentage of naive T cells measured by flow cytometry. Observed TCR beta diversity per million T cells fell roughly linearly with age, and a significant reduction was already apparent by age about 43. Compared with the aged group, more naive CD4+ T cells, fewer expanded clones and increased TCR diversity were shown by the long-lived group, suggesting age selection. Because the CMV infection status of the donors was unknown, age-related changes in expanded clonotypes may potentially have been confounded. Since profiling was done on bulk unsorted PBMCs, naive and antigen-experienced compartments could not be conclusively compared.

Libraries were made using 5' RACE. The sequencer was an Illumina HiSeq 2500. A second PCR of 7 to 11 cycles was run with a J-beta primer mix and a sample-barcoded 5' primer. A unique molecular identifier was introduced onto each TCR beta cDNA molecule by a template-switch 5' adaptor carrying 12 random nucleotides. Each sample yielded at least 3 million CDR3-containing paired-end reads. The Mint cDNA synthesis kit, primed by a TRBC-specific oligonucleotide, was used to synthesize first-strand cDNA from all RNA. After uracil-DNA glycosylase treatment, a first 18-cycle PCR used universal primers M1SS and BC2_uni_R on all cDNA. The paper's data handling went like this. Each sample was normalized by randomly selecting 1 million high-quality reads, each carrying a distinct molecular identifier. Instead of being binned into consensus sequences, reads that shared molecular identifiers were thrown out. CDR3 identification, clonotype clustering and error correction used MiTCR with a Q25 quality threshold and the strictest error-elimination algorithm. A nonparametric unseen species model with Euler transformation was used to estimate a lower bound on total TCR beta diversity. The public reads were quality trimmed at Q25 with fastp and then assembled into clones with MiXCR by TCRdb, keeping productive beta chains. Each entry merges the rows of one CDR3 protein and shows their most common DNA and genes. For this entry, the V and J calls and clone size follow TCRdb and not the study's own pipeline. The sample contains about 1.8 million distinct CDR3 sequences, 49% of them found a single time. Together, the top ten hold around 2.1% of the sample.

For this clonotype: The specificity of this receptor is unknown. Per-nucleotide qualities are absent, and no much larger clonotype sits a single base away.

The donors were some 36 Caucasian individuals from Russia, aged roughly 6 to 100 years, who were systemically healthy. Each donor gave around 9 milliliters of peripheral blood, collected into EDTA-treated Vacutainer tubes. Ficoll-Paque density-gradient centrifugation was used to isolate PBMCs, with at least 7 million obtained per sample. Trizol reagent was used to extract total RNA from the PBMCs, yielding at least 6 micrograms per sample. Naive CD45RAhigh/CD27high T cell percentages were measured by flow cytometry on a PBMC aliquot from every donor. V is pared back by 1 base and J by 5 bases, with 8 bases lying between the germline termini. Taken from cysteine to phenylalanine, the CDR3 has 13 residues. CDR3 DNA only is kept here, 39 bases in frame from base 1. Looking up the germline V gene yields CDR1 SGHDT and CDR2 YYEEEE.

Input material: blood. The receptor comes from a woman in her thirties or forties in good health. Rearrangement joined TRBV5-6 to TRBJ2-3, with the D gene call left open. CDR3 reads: CASSLLVRDTQYF. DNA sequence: TGTGCCAGCAGCTTGCTAGTCCGAGATACGCAGTATTTT.